Each of the 10 T cell receptor beta chains below was sequenced from the same sample in a study of blood T cell repertoires in COVID-19. The data were produced by immunoSEQ multiplex PCR, yet TCRdb's version contains in-frame clones alone and is incomplete. Of roughly 280,000 clones listed, 85% to 90% are singletons. Sequenced sample: peripheral blood. The receptors were gathered from a woman aged 60-75 years with COVID-19, enrolled during active disease.

The chain links TRBV28 to TRBJ1-2; tentatively, D is TRBD1 (6 bases). The CDR3 has 16 amino acids. Germline assignment: CDR1 MDHEN and CDR2 SYDVKM. The germline V and J ends were trimmed by 5 bases and 8 bases, with 24 bases remaining between them. CDR3 DNA: TGTGCCAGCAGTCTACTCGCTACCAACAGGGTAGAAGGCTACACCTTC. Translating it yields CASSLLATNRVEGYTF.

This clone was detected once. The rearrangement links TRBV30 to TRBJ1-3; TRBD1 is a possible D gene (5 bases). There are 12 residues in the CDR3. The germline V and J ends were trimmed by 3 bases and 4 bases, with 7 bases remaining between them. Germline CDR1 reads GTSNPN; CDR2 reads SVGIG (reference sequence). In nucleotides, the CDR3 is TGTGCCTGGAGGGGGCCGGGAAACACCATATATTTT. Encoded protein: CAWRGPGNTIYF.

The gene calls are TRBV6-5 and TRBJ2-7; unclear D gene. V was clipped by 2 bases and J by 3 bases, with 8 bases between them. CDR1 is MNHEY and CDR2 is SVGAGI in the germline V gene. CDR3 length equals 13 residues. CDR3 nucleotides: TGTGCCAGCAGTTACGGTAGAGACTACGAGCAGTACTTC. Translated: CASSYGRDYEQYF.

This chain joins TRBV28 and TRBJ2-7; 7 bases are a match to TRBD2. V dropped 4 bases and J dropped 1; count of bases not matched to a gene: 19. In germline, CDR1 is MDHEN, CDR2 SYDVKM. This CDR3 contains 19 residues. This CDR3 is CASSWGARVVAGGSYEQYF. DNA of the CDR3: TGTGCCAGCAGTTGGGGAGCCAGGGTAGTAGCGGGTGGGTCCTACGAGCAGTACTTC.

The count of this clone is one. DNA for the CDR3: TGTGCCACCAGTGATTTGCCCAGTACGCAGTATTTT. This gives the protein CATSDLPSTQYF. The V call is TRBV24-1, the J call TRBJ2-3; D not certain. Trimming removed 0 bases from V and 8 bases from J, with 5 bases in between. This CDR3 is 12 amino acids long. In germline, CDR1 is KGHDR, CDR2 SFDVKD.

This chain links TRBV6-1 with TRBJ2-5, with no clear D. The CDR3 has 12 residues. Trimming shortened V by 3 bases and J by 5 bases, and 7 bases separated the two germline ends. Per the germline V gene, CDR1 is MNHNS and CDR2 is SASEGT. The CDR3 sequence: CASSDQVETQYF. The CDR3 nucleotides are TGTGCCAGCAGTGATCAGGTCGAGACCCAGTACTTC.

The chain joins TRBV28 to TRBJ2-5, with D possibly matching TRBD1 (6 bases). Trimming took off 7 bases at V and 2 bases at J, with 17 bases between the two ends. Germline V lookup: CDR1 MDHEN, CDR2 SYDVKM. The CDR3 has 15 amino acids. For the CDR3, the DNA is TGTGCCAGCACTCCAGCAGGGGTGGGGCAAGAGACCCAGTACTTC. Translated, it gives CASTPAGVGQETQYF.

This clone was recorded once. The CDR3 DNA is TGTGCCAGCGGGCCCACCGGGGAGCTGTTTTTT. Its protein is CASGPTGELFF. This chain connects TRBV2 to TRBJ2-2; D is unclear. Trimming shortened V by 8 bases and J by 4 bases, and 5 bases separated the two germline ends. The V gene's germline CDR1 is SNHLY and CDR2 FYNNEI. The CDR3 totals 11 residues. Drawing the rest from reference TRBV2 and TRBJ2-2, the complete variable domain is EPEVTQTPSHQVTQMGQEVILRCVPISNHLYFYWYRQILGQKVEFLVSFYNNEISEKSEIFDDQFSVERPDGSNFTLKIRSTKLEDSAMYFCASGPTGELFFGEGSRLTVL.

The chain combines TRBV7-9 with TRBJ1-5, with 9 bases aligning to TRBD1. The CDR3 loop spans 16 amino acids. With V trimmed by 5 bases and J by 0 bases, 5 bases remained unmatched. Germline loops: CDR1 SEHNR, CDR2 FQNEAQ (reference sequence). The CDR3 reads CASSPGQGYSNQPQHF. The DNA of the CDR3 is TGTGCCAGCAGCCCCGGACAGGGGTATAGCAATCAGCCCCAGCATTTT.

The chain carries TRBV28 and TRBJ1-6; 10 bases are shared with TRBD1. The CDR3 covers 15 residues. In germline, CDR1 is MDHEN, CDR2 SYDVKM. Trimming at V came to 6 bases and at J to 10 bases, leaving 9 bases not matched to a gene. The CDR3: CASSNLRTGGSPLHF. CDR3 in DNA: TGTGCCAGCAGCAACCTGCGGACAGGGGGATCACCCCTCCACTTT.